Shown below are 30 T cell receptor beta chains from a single sample sequenced in a study of blood T cell repertoires in COVID-19 (dated by TCRdb to between 2020 and 2021). To prepare the library, the immunoSEQ multiplex PCR assay was applied. As stored in TCRdb, this immuneACCESS dataset retains in-frame rearrangements with V and J assigned. A fraction of the clones does not appear; measured against another copy, unresolved V genes explain less than half of the discrepancy, and the remainder lacks a known reason. The sample table shows around 180,000 clones, and about 84% are seen once. The ten largest clones capture about 12% of the sample. The specimen sequenced was PBMCs or T cells enriched from blood (not recorded which). All receptors derive from a man aged 50-59 years who had recovered from COVID-19.

CDR3 in amino acids: CATSDSRPPQNGELFF. The CDR3 DNA sequence: TGTGCCACCAGTGATTCCCGCCCACCCCAGAACGGGGAGCTGTTTTTT. V gene TRBV24-1 combines with J gene TRBJ2-2; D gene unclear. Trimming removed 2 bases from V and 7 bases from J, with 16 bases in between. This CDR3 spans 16 amino acids. Per the germline V gene, CDR1 is KGHDR and CDR2 is SFDVKD.

J is TRBJ2-1 and V is TRBV11-3; 7 bases agree with TRBD2. Germline V CDR1 and CDR2: SGHNT, YENEEA. V lost 5 bases to trimming and J lost 10 bases; unmatched junction nucleotides: 11. This CDR3 region has 14 residues. CDR3 amino acids: CASSPGLVRSEQFF. CDR3 DNA: TGTGCCAGCAGCCCCGGACTAGTCCGTTCCGAGCAGTTCTTC.

The J gene is TRBJ1-5, the V gene TRBV21-1. TRBV21-1 corresponds to a pseudogene. There are 16 residues in the CDR3. The CDR3 here is CAISLGRDISNQPQHF. The DNA of the CDR3 is TGTGCCATCTCCCTGGGGCGGGATATTAGCAATCAGCCCCAGCATTTT.

This chain uses TRBV5-1 with TRBJ2-5; TRBD1 matches at 9 bases. This CDR3 has 16 amino acids. Looked up from germline, CDR1 is SGHRS and CDR2 is YFSETQ. The trim removed 3 bases at V and 4 bases at J, leaving 10 bases unmatched. This CDR3 reads CASSWEVTGGGETQYF. CDR3 DNA sequence: TGCGCCAGCAGCTGGGAAGTCACAGGGGGCGGAGAGACCCAGTACTTC.

The CDR3 DNA is TGCGCCAGCAGCTTGGGCAGGGGTACAGGCACAGATACGCAGTATTTT. Its translation is CASSLGRGTGTDTQYF. The chain links TRBV5-1 to TRBJ2-3; D perhaps matches TRBD1 (6 bases). CDR3 size: 16 residues. CDR1 and CDR2 (germline): SGHRS, YFSETQ. Trimming left V 0 bases short and J 1 base short, with 12 bases between.

This clone was picked up many times. The chain employs TRBV9 and TRBJ2-6; perhaps TRBD2 as D (5 bases). The V and J ends lost 4 bases and 0 bases respectively, with 8 bases between them. This CDR3 is 15 amino acids long. From germline, CDR1 is SGDLS and CDR2 YYNGEE. The DNA of the CDR3 is TGTGCCAGCAGCAAAGAGGGCTCTGGGGCCAACGTCCTGACTTTC. Its translation: CASSKEGSGANVLTF. The full variable domain, completed using reference TRBV9 and TRBJ2-6, is DSGVTQTPKHLITATGQRVTLRCSPRSGDLSVYWYQQSLDQGLQFLIQYYNGEERAKGNILERFSAQQFPDLHSELNLSSLELGDSALYFCASSKEGSGANVLTFGAGSRLTVL.

The chain has TRBV28 and TRBJ1-3; a weak D match, TRBD1 (5 bases). The CDR3 loop spans 16 amino acids. CDR1 is MDHEN, CDR2 SYDVKM, per germline. V gave up 1 base and J gave up 4 bases, with 14 bases separating them. The CDR3 spells CASSLYSGSHGNTIYF. The CDR3 DNA is TGTGCCAGCAGTTTATATTCAGGGTCGCACGGAAACACCATATATTTT.

The chain has TRBV11-2 and TRBJ1-6; a possible D gene is TRBD1 (6 bases). This CDR3 region has 14 residues. Trimming removed 5 bases from V and 4 bases from J, with 9 bases in between. Per germline, CDR1 SGHAT and CDR2 FQNNGV. CDR3 bases: TGTGCCAGCAGCCCGGACAGATATAATTCACCCCTCCACTTT. It is translated as CASSPDRYNSPLHF. The variable domain in full, with the rest retrieved from reference TRBV11-2 and TRBJ1-6, is EAGVAQSPRYKIIEKRQSVAFWCNPISGHATLYWYQQILGQGPKLLIQFQNNGVVDDSQLPKDRFSAERLKGVDSTLKIQPAKLEDSAVYLCASSPDRYNSPLHFGNGTRLTVT.

The V and J genes are TRBV28 and TRBJ2-1; 7 bases match TRBD1. Germline V lookup: CDR1 MDHEN, CDR2 SYDVKM. The CDR3 loop spans 16 amino acids. V lost 5 bases, J lost 0 bases, and 7 bases stayed unmatched. The CDR3 loop is CASSTPGGSSYNEQFF. The CDR3 DNA sequence: TGTGCCAGCAGTACGCCAGGGGGTAGCTCCTACAATGAGCAGTTCTTC.

The chain uses TRBV18 and TRBJ2-3; 7 bases are shared with TRBD2. Trimming took 3 bases from V and 4 from J; bases not matched to a gene: 7. The CDR3 has 15 residues. Germline V gives CDR1 KGHSH, CDR2 LQKENI. This CDR3 is CASSPTWGGSDTQYF. CDR3 DNA: TGTGCCAGCTCACCGACGTGGGGGGGATCAGATACGCAGTATTTT.

The V and J genes are TRBV2 and TRBJ1-4; D is unresolved. V was trimmed by 9 bases and J by 8 bases, leaving 13 bases between them. The germline V gene has CDR1 SNHLY and CDR2 FYNNEI. The CDR3 is made up of 12 amino acids. The CDR3 nucleotides read TGTGCCAGTAACTGGGAGACCGAAAAACTGTTTTTT. Protein sequence: CASNWETEKLFF.

This chain uses TRBV4-2 with TRBJ2-1; the match to TRBD2 covers 12 bases. Germline loops: CDR1 LGHNA, CDR2 YNFKEQ. V was clipped by 1 base and J by 9 bases; unmatched bases: 7. CDR3 length equals 16 residues. CDR3 bases: TGTGCCAGCAGCCAAGTGGTCGCTAGCGGGGGGGGTGAGCAGTTCTTC. Translated, it gives CASSQVVASGGGEQFF.

This chain uses TRBV6-2 or TRBV6-3 with TRBJ1-5, with 9 bases identical to TRBD1. The CDR3 sequence is 18 residues long. Germline CDR1 reads MNHEY; CDR2 reads SVGEGT. V gave up 0 bases and J gave up 3 bases; unmatched junction bases: 9. CDR3 DNA sequence: TGTGCCAGCAGTTACTCCCCCGGGACAGGGACCTACAATCAGCCCCAGCATTTT. Translating gives CASSYSPGTGTYNQPQHF.

The J gene is TRBJ2-3, the V gene TRBV27, with D possibly being TRBD1 (6 bases). V was clipped by 1 base and J by 0 bases, with 8 bases between them. This CDR3 spans 15 amino acids. Germline CDR1 and CDR2: MNHEY and SMNVEV (reference sequence). CDR3 in amino acids: CASSLWDTSTDTQYF. The CDR3 region has the DNA TGTGCCAGCAGTTTATGGGACACGAGCACAGATACGCAGTATTTT.

This clone showed up just a few times. The chain links TRBV13 to TRBJ1-3, with a possible D match to TRBD1 (6 bases). V gave up 2 bases and J gave up 2 bases, with 10 bases separating them. The V gene's germline CDR1 is PRHDT and CDR2 FYEKMQ (reference sequence). This CDR3 comprises 15 residues. The CDR3 DNA reads as TGTGCCAGCAGCTTAAGGGCAGGGGCTGGAAACACCATATATTTT. Translation gives CASSLRAGAGNTIYF.

This clone showed up just once. The chain links TRBV5-1 to TRBJ2-6; D is perhaps TRBD1 (6 bases). Trimming pared 4 bases from V and 2 bases from J, leaving 13 bases between. The length of the CDR3 is 16 residues. Germline CDR1 and CDR2: SGHRS and YFSETQ. The DNA for the CDR3 is TGCGCCAGCAGCCTGACCACAGGGACTGGGGCCAACGTCCTGACTTTC. Protein product: CASSLTTGTGANVLTF.

This chain joins TRBV9 and TRBJ2-6, with 7 bases lining up with TRBD1. Trimming at V came to 1 base and at J to 2 bases, leaving 0 bases not matched to a gene. Germline V gene lookup returns CDR1 SGDLS and CDR2 YYNGEE. This CDR3 is built from 15 residues. The CDR3 coding sequence is TGTGCCAGCAGCGTAACAGGGGCTGGGGCCAACGTCCTGACTTTC. Translation: CASSVTGAGANVLTF.

This clone was detected a few times. The chain joins TRBV25-1 to TRBJ1-3; the D gene is possibly TRBD1 (6 bases). V was cut by 2 bases and J by 0 bases, with 11 bases left in between. The CDR3 is 16 residues long. From germline, CDR1 is MGHDK and CDR2 SYGVNS. The CDR3 nucleotides are TGTGCCAGCAGTGAAGGGGGGGCGTCCTCTGGAAACACCATATATTTT. This sequence encodes CASSEGGASSGNTIYF. The variable domain in full, completed from reference TRBV25-1 and TRBJ1-3, reads EADIYQTPRYLVIGTGKKITLECSQTMGHDKMYWYQQDPGMELHLIHYSYGVNSTEKGDLSSESTVSRIRTEHFPLTLESARPSHTSQYLCASSEGGASSGNTIYFGEGSWLTVV.

This clone was seen just once. V gene TRBV12-3 or TRBV12-4 combines with J gene TRBJ1-1; the D gene is possibly TRBD1 (6 bases). The CDR3 has 11 residues. Trimming pared 2 bases from V and 12 bases from J, leaving 10 bases between. CDR3 nucleotides: TGTGCCAGCAGTTTAAACAGGGAGTCTTTCTTT. Amino acid sequence: CASSLNRESFF.

J is TRBJ1-6 and V is TRBV7-2, with no clear D. The CDR3 totals 18 residues. V gave up 3 bases and J gave up 0 bases, with 15 bases separating them. Germline V gene sequence: CDR1 SGHTA, CDR2 FQGNSA. The CDR3 region is CASSFARRGSSYNSPLHF. CDR3 sequence (DNA): TGTGCCAGCAGCTTTGCACGGCGTGGGAGCTCCTATAATTCACCCCTCCACTTT.

This chain links TRBV10-3 with TRBJ1-2; D is unresolved. Trimming pared 4 bases from V and 3 bases from J, leaving 9 bases between. Germline V gives CDR1 ENHRY, CDR2 SYGVKD. CDR3 length: 13 amino acids. The CDR3 DNA follows: TGTGCCATCAGTGCTGTAGAAGACTATGGCTACACCTTC. Protein sequence: CAISAVEDYGYTF.

CDR3 DNA sequence: TGTGCCAGCAGCAATCGGTGGAACACTGAAGCTTTCTTT. This sequence encodes CASSNRWNTEAFF. The genes are TRBV9 and TRBJ1-1; D unresolved. The CDR3 spans 13 residues. V lost 4 bases and J 1 base, leaving 8 bases between the germline ends. Germline V lookup: CDR1 SGDLS, CDR2 YYNGEE. Full variable domain (missing parts from reference TRBV9 and TRBJ1-1): DSGVTQTPKHLITATGQRVTLRCSPRSGDLSVYWYQQSLDQGLQFLIQYYNGEERAKGNILERFSAQQFPDLHSELNLSSLELGDSALYFCASSNRWNTEAFFGQGTRLTVV.

The chain recombines TRBV7-9 with TRBJ2-1, with 12 nucleotides matching TRBD2. CDR1 SEHNR and CDR2 FQNEAQ come from the germline V gene (reference sequence). Trimming cost V 5 bases and J 8 bases; bases outside gene matches: 7. The CDR3 is made up of 15 amino acids. CDR3 protein: CASSTLAGGLYEQFF. The CDR3 coding sequence is TGTGCCAGCAGCACTCTAGCGGGGGGGCTCTATGAGCAGTTCTTC.

J is TRBJ1-1 and V is TRBV18; no definite D call. The CDR3 spans 13 residues. Deletions cut 6 bases from V and 6 bases from J, with 14 bases between. Germline V gives CDR1 KGHSH, CDR2 LQKENI. This CDR3 reads CASSPGGRAEAFF. CDR3 nucleotide sequence: TGTGCCAGCTCCCCCGGAGGCCGGGCTGAAGCTTTCTTT.

The V and J genes are TRBV4-3 and TRBJ2-7; possible D gene TRBD1, 5 bases. The CDR3 contains 15 residues. Trimming took off 3 bases at V and 4 bases at J, with 16 bases between the two ends. Germline values: CDR1 LGHNA, CDR2 YSLEER. The CDR3 spells CASSQATGDSYEQYF. The CDR3 nucleotides are TGCGCCAGCAGCCAGGCAACAGGAGACAGTTACGAGCAGTACTTC.

The rearrangement links TRBV29-1 to TRBJ1-2; 7 bases align to TRBD1. The V gene end was trimmed by 8 bases and the J gene end by 2 bases; junction bases not matched to a gene: 5. This CDR3 spans 12 amino acids. The germline V gene encodes CDR1 SQVTM and CDR2 ANQGSEA. In nucleotides, the CDR3 is TGCAGCACCCCGGGACAGAACTATGGCTACACCTTC. Its protein is CSTPGQNYGYTF.

V usage is TRBV15 and J usage is TRBJ1-4, with D maybe TRBD1 (5 bases). The CDR3 extends over 14 amino acids. Germline V lookup: CDR1 LNHNV, CDR2 YYDKDF (reference sequence). V lost 4 bases and J lost 8, with 14 bases in between. DNA for the CDR3: TGTGCCACCAGCAACGGGGGGTTAAAGGAAAAACTGTTTTTT. This gives the protein CATSNGGLKEKLFF.

This chain uses TRBV4-1 with TRBJ1-2; TRBD1 matches at 7 bases. The CDR3 spans 14 residues. Germline trimming cut 2 bases from V and 2 bases from J; bases unmatched to any gene: 2. Germline lookup yields CDR1 MGHRA and CDR2 YSYEKL. The CDR3 coding sequence is TGCGCCAGCAGCCAACCGGACAGGAACTATGGCTACACCTTC. Its protein product is CASSQPDRNYGYTF.

The chain carries TRBV13 and TRBJ1-5; a possible D gene is TRBD1 (5 bases). Trimming left V 0 bases short and J 3 bases short, with 12 bases between. CDR3 size: 16 residues. Per the germline V gene, CDR1 is PRHDT and CDR2 is FYEKMQ (reference sequence). The CDR3 sequence: CASSLGGQGPNQPQHF. CDR3 nucleotide sequence: TGTGCCAGCAGCTTAGGCGGGCAGGGCCCCAATCAGCCCCAGCATTTT.

CDR3 DNA: TGTGCCAGCAGCTCACCTGGGGGCGGTATTAACACCGGGGAGCTGTTTTTT. This codes for CASSSPGGGINTGELFF. The V and J genes are TRBV11-2 and TRBJ2-2; tentative D call: TRBD1 (6 bases). This CDR3 comprises 17 residues. V lost 4 bases to trimming and J lost 2 bases, with 17 bases between them. Germline V CDR1 and CDR2: SGHAT, FQNNGV.